This T cell receptor (beta chain) was retrieved from a study of human T cells and chemical hapten exposure. This clonotype was observed a single time. The time point denotes: patch test 3, about 24 weeks after DPC sensitization. The treatment denotes: therapeutic diphenylcyclopropenone sensitization with weekly scalp DPC. The CDR3 sequence is 15 residues long. V lost 9 bases and J lost 4, with 19 bases in between. CDR1 is LNHDA, CDR2 SQIVND, per germline (reference sequence). TCRdb analysed the RACE reads with MiXCR anew, one entry per CDR3 protein. Here the sample spans 95,000 to 150,000 distinct CDR3 sequences, about 10% being singletons.

The source was whole blood, collected in connection with sensitization to the hapten diphenylcyclopropenone (DPC). This chain connects TRBV19 to TRBJ2-1; possible D gene TRBD1, 7 bases. The origin of this receptor is a woman between 50 and 59 years old with alopecia areata. Some clones in this sample may be carry-over from other donors' samples. CDR3 sequence: CASRRDRTKYNEQFF. The CDR3 DNA reads as TGTGCCAGCCGGAGGGACAGAACTAAATACAATGAGCAGTTCTTC.